Presented here are 20 T cell receptor beta chains from one specimen sequenced in a study of blood T cell repertoires in COVID-19. The table came from immunoSEQ multiplex PCR; TCRdb's copy has only in-frame clones and leaves some out. There are roughly 150,000 clones in the sample; approximately 86% occur only once, and approximately 7% lies in the top ten. The sample comprised peripheral blood. The receptor source for this set is a man older than 75 with COVID-19, enrolled during active disease.

With respect to this clone: Other nucleotide sequences from this sample produce the same CDR3. This rearrangement joins TRBV6-1 to TRBJ1-2; TRBD1 might be the D (6 bases). V was clipped by 1 base and J by 2 bases, with 8 bases between them. The CDR3 has 14 residues. In germline, CDR1 is MNHNS, CDR2 SASEGT. CDR3 sequence: CASSEGTANYGYTF. The CDR3 DNA is TGTGCCAGCAGTGAAGGGACAGCCAACTATGGCTACACCTTC.

This rearrangement joins TRBV6-2 or TRBV6-3 to TRBJ2-1; 8 bases fit TRBD2. The CDR3 is 15 residues long. Germline assignment: CDR1 MNHEY and CDR2 SVGEGT. The V gene end was trimmed by 6 bases and the J gene end by 2 bases; junction bases not matched to a gene: 6. The CDR3 sequence: CASSRSGGPYNEQFF. For the CDR3, the DNA is TGTGCCAGCAGCCGGAGCGGGGGCCCCTACAATGAGCAGTTCTTC.

This chain connects TRBV29-1 to TRBJ1-2; tentative D call: TRBD1 (5 bases). Germline CDR1 is SQVTM and CDR2 is ANQGSEA. This CDR3 is 15 amino acids long. V gave up 6 bases and J gave up 2 bases, with 19 bases separating them. The CDR3 region is CSVDGGGVVNYGYTF. The CDR3 region has the DNA TGCAGCGTAGACGGGGGTGGGGTCGTGAACTATGGCTACACCTTC.

This chain's CDR3 is CASSLDATGNGYTF. In DNA, the CDR3 is TGTGCCAGCAGCTTAGATGCAACAGGGAATGGCTACACCTTC. The V and J genes are TRBV7-9 and TRBJ1-2, with a possible D match to TRBD1 (6 bases). Trimming removed 1 base at V and 6 bases at J, with 12 bases between. The CDR3 is 14 residues long. The germline V gene encodes CDR1 SEHNR and CDR2 FQNEAQ (reference sequence).

The chain joins TRBV27 to TRBJ1-2; 12 bases map to TRBD1. V was clipped by 10 bases and J by 8 bases; unmatched bases: 14. The CDR3 spans 15 residues. Germline assignment: CDR1 MNHEY and CDR2 SMNVEV (reference sequence). For the CDR3, the DNA is TGTGCCACTCCCCGGGACAGGGGGCCCCCGACGGGCTACACCTTC. This translates into CATPRDRGPPTGYTF.

This chain links TRBV12-3 or TRBV12-4 with TRBJ2-1, with D possibly being TRBD1 (6 bases). V was pared by 1 base and J by 8 bases, with 9 bases between. CDR3 size: 13 residues. The CDR3 region has the DNA TGTGCCAGCAGTTTAGTACAGGGCTATGAGCAGTTCTTC. Protein: CASSLVQGYEQFF.

The genes are TRBV11-3 and TRBJ1-2; TRBD1 matches 7 bases. Germline V gene sequence: CDR1 SGHNT, CDR2 YENEEA. Trimming cost V 0 bases and J 7 bases; bases outside gene matches: 11. This CDR3 has 16 amino acids. The CDR3 reads CASSLEPTGTSGGYTF. The DNA for the CDR3 is TGTGCCAGCAGCTTAGAACCGACAGGGACTTCGGGTGGCTACACCTTC.

This clone was seen only once. V usage is TRBV12-3 or TRBV12-4 and J usage is TRBJ1-1; D gene ambiguous. V was shortened by 7 bases and J by 1 base, with 4 bases between the two germline ends. The CDR3 contains 11 residues. The CDR3 coding sequence is TGTGCCAGCAAACAGAACACTGAAGCTTTCTTT. Its protein product is CASKQNTEAFF.

The rearrangement links TRBV4-2 to TRBJ1-2; D perhaps matches TRBD1 (5 bases). Trimming pared 2 bases from V and 8 bases from J, leaving 18 bases between. Per the germline V gene, CDR1 is LGHNA and CDR2 is YNFKEQ. This CDR3 has 15 residues. The CDR3 reads CASSQHPAGDWGYTF. The CDR3, as DNA: TGTGCCAGCAGCCAACACCCGGCCGGGGACTGGGGCTACACCTTC.

This chain joins TRBV5-1 and TRBJ1-1, with a tentative D call TRBD1 (5 bases). CDR1 SGHRS and CDR2 YFSETQ come from the germline V gene. The ends were cut back, 4 bases at V and 0 bases at J, with 28 bases in the middle. CDR3 length: 20 residues. DNA of the CDR3: TGCGCCAGCAGCCCCACCTCATTTCTAGGGGTCGGGAGAATGAACACTGAAGCTTTCTTT. Its translation is CASSPTSFLGVGRMNTEAFF.

This sequence joins TRBV3-1 (or the pseudogene TRBV3-2) and TRBJ2-3; TRBD1 aligns across 11 bases. The CDR3 is 16 residues long. After removal of 4 bases from V and 2 bases from J, the junction contained 5 bases not matched to a gene. Germline V gives CDR1 LGHDT, CDR2 YNNKEL (reference sequence). CDR3 sequence (DNA): TGTGCCAGCAGCCTTCGGACAGGGGGCTCCACAGATACGCAGTATTTT. Protein sequence: CASSLRTGGSTDTQYF.

The chain carries TRBV27 and TRBJ2-2, with no clear D. There are 13 residues in the CDR3. From germline, CDR1 is MNHEY and CDR2 SMNVEV (reference sequence). Trimming cost V 6 bases and J 1 base, with 6 bases left between them. DNA for the CDR3: TGTGCCAGCAGGAACAGGAACACCGGGGAGCTGTTTTTT. It is translated as CASRNRNTGELFF.

This sequence joins TRBV3-1 (or the pseudogene TRBV3-2) and TRBJ2-1; 9 nucleotides agree with TRBD1. This CDR3 comprises 15 residues. Germline V CDR1 and CDR2: LGHDT, YNNKEL (reference sequence). With V trimmed by 2 bases and J by 7 bases, 6 bases remained unmatched. The CDR3 DNA reads TGTGCCAGCAGCCAATTGAACAGGGGGCTTAATGAGCAGTTCTTC. This codes for CASSQLNRGLNEQFF.

The rearrangement joins TRBV5-4 to TRBJ2-1; 9 positions match TRBD2. Germline CDR1 is SGHNT and CDR2 is YYREEE (reference sequence). V trimming: 4 bases; J trimming: 0 bases; junction bases outside the gene matches: 11. The CDR3 length is 18 residues. CDR3: CASSPARGGISSYNEQFF. For the CDR3, the DNA is TGTGCCAGCAGCCCGGCGCGGGGGGGCATCAGCTCCTACAATGAGCAGTTCTTC. Full variable domain (remainder filled in from reference TRBV5-4 and TRBJ2-1): ETGVTQSPTHLIKTRGQQVTLRCSSQSGHNTVSWYQQALGQGPQFIFQYYREEENGRGNFPPRFSGLQFPNYSSELNVNALELDDSALYLCASSPARGGISSYNEQFFGPGTRLTVL.

CDR3 sequence: CASSQQVQGKYGYTF. DNA of the CDR3: TGTGCCAGCAGCCAACAAGTGCAGGGAAAGTATGGCTACACCTTC. The genes are TRBV5-4 and TRBJ1-2, with a tentative D call TRBD1 (5 bases). The CDR3 length is 15 residues. In germline, CDR1 is SGHNT, CDR2 YYREEE (reference sequence). V was pared by 4 bases and J by 5 bases, with 18 bases between.

The chain links TRBV6-5 to TRBJ2-3, with 8 bases matching TRBD2. Germline trimming cut 8 bases from V and 5 bases from J; bases unmatched to any gene: 6. The CDR3 length is 13 residues. CDR1 is MNHEY and CDR2 is SVGAGI in the germline V gene. The CDR3 region is CASGSGGQDTQYF. DNA for the CDR3: TGTGCCAGCGGTTCGGGGGGGCAAGATACGCAGTATTTT.

The gene calls are TRBV4-1 and TRBJ1-2; D remains unclear. This CDR3 is 15 amino acids long. CDR1 and CDR2 (germline): MGHRA, YSYEKL. Trimming left V 2 bases short and J 2 bases short, with 12 bases between. Here the CDR3 reads CASSQTDISNYGYTF. The CDR3 coding sequence is TGCGCCAGCAGCCAAACAGACATCTCCAACTATGGCTACACCTTC.

V is TRBV18 and J is TRBJ2-5, with a weak D call TRBD1 (6 bases). The CDR3 consists of 15 residues. V was pared by 1 base and J by 2 bases, with 11 bases between. Per germline, CDR1 KGHSH and CDR2 LQKENI. The CDR3 here is CASSPRGLSQETQYF. Written as DNA, the CDR3 is TGTGCCAGCTCACCACGGGGGCTATCTCAAGAGACCCAGTACTTC.

This clone was observed a handful of times. The chain recombines TRBV25-1 with TRBJ1-2; TRBD1 matches 8 bases. Germline V gives CDR1 MGHDK, CDR2 SYGVNS. J gave up 1 base and V 3 bases, and 4 bases lay outside the gene matches. The CDR3 sequence is 15 residues long. CDR3 DNA sequence: TGTGCCAGCAGTGACAGGACAGGGTTTAACTATGGCTACACCTTC. Protein sequence: CASSDRTGFNYGYTF.

J is TRBJ1-5 and V is TRBV2; no clear D gene. Germline V gene sequence: CDR1 SNHLY, CDR2 FYNNEI. The CDR3 spans 17 residues. V lost 4 bases to trimming and J lost 1 base, with 17 bases between them. In DNA, the CDR3 is TGTGCCAGCAGTGGGAGGAGGCCAGAAGGGAGCAATCAGCCCCAGCATTTT. Translated, it gives CASSGRRPEGSNQPQHF.